The 3 T cell receptor beta chains given below trace back to one sample, sequenced in a study of T cells after yellow fever vaccination. TCRdb redid the calling of the 5' RACE reads with MiXCR, one entry per CDR3 protein. The profile shows hundreds of thousands of distinct CDR3 sequences, approximately 13% of them singletons. The source was PBMCs, collected on the day of the yellow fever booster vaccination. The receptor source for this set is a man under 40 who received the YFV17D yellow fever vaccine.

This chain links TRBV19 with TRBJ2-6, with TRBD1 matching 7 bases. The CDR3 is 16 amino acids. Germline assignment: CDR1 LNHDA and CDR2 SQIVND (reference sequence). The J segment lost 4 bases and the V segment lost 9 bases, leaving 12 bases of the junction unmatched. Written as DNA, the CDR3 is TGTGCCAGCTCGGACAGGAGGTCGTCAGGGGCCAACGTCCTGACTTTC. This codes for CASSDRRSSGANVLTF.

This clonotype has just one count. The V call is TRBV5-6, the J call TRBJ2-5, with D tentatively TRBD1 (5 bases). The CDR3 runs 14 residues. The V and J ends lost 4 bases and 5 bases respectively, with 15 bases between them. CDR1 is SGHDT and CDR2 is YYEEEE in the germline V gene. The CDR3 DNA sequence: TGTGCCAGCAGCCCGACAGCTATGGGGGAGACCCAGTACTTC. Its protein product is CASSPTAMGETQYF.

This sequence joins TRBV5-1 and TRBJ2-3; D is unclear. Trimming shortened V by 0 bases and J by 6 bases, and 5 bases separated the two germline ends. This CDR3 comprises 12 residues. CDR1 is SGHRS and CDR2 is YFSETQ in the germline V gene. The DNA for the CDR3 is TGCGCCAGCAGCTTGGCGGATGATACGCAGTATTTT. It encodes CASSLADDTQYF.